These 2 T cell receptor beta chains share one sample of origin, sequenced in a study of Ad26.COV2.S vaccination and SARS-CoV-2 variants. Data came from immunoSEQ multiplex PCR; TCRdb stores just in-frame clones and leaves some out. This table holds about 400,000 clones, about four fifths found once. Noted treatment: 15 to 20 received Ad26.COV2.S at low or high dose, single or two shots; 5 received placebo; per-sample allocation not given. Sampling took place 63 days after the first vaccine or placebo injection. Specimen: peripheral blood, collected in a trial of Ad26.COV2.S vaccine versus placebo. The source is a person between 18 and 59 years old who received the Ad26.COV2.S COVID-19 vaccine or a placebo.

The rearrangement joins TRBV7-3 to TRBJ2-2; tentatively, D is TRBD1 (6 bases). Trimming cost V 2 bases and J 5 bases, with 6 bases left between them. Looked up from germline, CDR1 is SGHTA and CDR2 is FQGTGA. The CDR3 runs 13 residues. The CDR3 nucleotides are TGTGCCAGCAGCTTACAGGGGACCGGGGAGCTGTTTTTT. Translated, it gives CASSLQGTGELFF.

The rearrangement joins TRBV3-1 (or the pseudogene TRBV3-2) to TRBJ2-1, with D unclear. V lost 1 base, J lost 9 bases, and 19 bases lay in between. Germline-derived CDR1 and CDR2 are LGHDT and YNNKEL (reference sequence). The CDR3 covers 16 residues. Here the CDR3 reads CASSQVRLILVGEQFF. Written as DNA, the CDR3 is TGTGCCAGCAGCCAAGTCCGACTGATCCTAGTCGGTGAGCAGTTCTTC.